One sample yielded the 6 T cell receptor beta chains listed below, sequenced in a study of blood T cell repertoires in COVID-19. Measured with immunoSEQ multiplex PCR; TCRdb has only the in-frame clones, and not every one. The table records about 260,000 clones, 80% to 90% of them present only once. Sequences were obtained from peripheral blood. These TCRs come from a man aged 25 to 40 with active or convalescent COVID-19.

The gene calls are TRBV7-8 and TRBJ1-1, with 7 bases identical to TRBD1. Germline CDR1 SGHVS, CDR2 FQNEAQ. V was pared by 5 bases and J by 7 bases, with 13 bases of the junction left unmatched. The CDR3 loop spans 15 amino acids. The CDR3 bases are TGTGCCAGCAGCCGTCGACAGGGTGTGTACAGTGAAGCTTTCTTT. It codes for CASSRRQGVYSEAFF.

The V call is TRBV2, the J call TRBJ2-5; D unclear. The CDR3 spans 13 residues. Trimming stripped 7 bases from V and 5 bases from J, with 14 bases between. Per germline, CDR1 SNHLY and CDR2 FYNNEI. CDR3 sequence reads: CASTGRVLETQYF. CDR3 in DNA: TGTGCCAGCACCGGTCGGGTTCTGGAGACCCAGTACTTC.

This clone came up once. This chain links TRBV5-6 with TRBJ1-5; D uncertain. Between the trimmed V and J ends, which lost 2 bases and 9 bases, there was a span of 15 bases. CDR1 is SGHDT, CDR2 YYEEEE, per germline. This CDR3 is 14 amino acids long. CDR3: CASSFNRGQGPQHF. CDR3 coding DNA: TGTGCCAGCAGCTTTAACCGCGGTCAAGGGCCCCAGCATTTT.

In DNA, the CDR3 is TGTGCTAGTGGTTGGACAGGGACACTTCATCCCTACAATGAGCAGTTCTTC. This gives the protein CASGWTGTLHPYNEQFF. The rearrangement uses TRBV12-5 and TRBJ2-1; TRBD1 matches 8 bases. CDR3 size: 17 residues. V trimming: 4 bases; J trimming: 2 bases; junction bases outside the gene matches: 10. Per the germline V gene, CDR1 is LGHNT and CDR2 is FRNRAP.

This sequence joins TRBV5-1 and TRBJ2-4, with no clear D. Deletions cut 0 bases from V and 5 bases from J, with 6 bases between. Germline loops: CDR1 SGHRS, CDR2 YFSETQ. The CDR3 covers 13 residues. CDR3 coding DNA: TGCGCCAGCAGCTTGGCGGCGGAAAACATTCAGTACTTC. Translation gives CASSLAAENIQYF.

This clone showed up just once. The chain combines TRBV5-1 with TRBJ2-3; 7 bases agree with TRBD2. The CDR3 runs 16 residues. V dropped 0 bases and J dropped 2; count of bases not matched to a gene: 6. Germline-derived CDR1 and CDR2 are SGHRS and YFSETQ. The CDR3 DNA reads as TGCGCCAGCAGCTTGGCGGTTAGCGGGTTCACAGATACGCAGTATTTT. It encodes CASSLAVSGFTDTQYF. Complete variable domain (other parts from reference TRBV5-1 and TRBJ2-3): KAGVTQTPRYLIKTRGQQVTLSCSPISGHRSVSWYQQTPGQGLQFLFEYFSETQRNKGNFPGRFSGRQFSNSRSEMNVSTLELGDSALYLCASSLAVSGFTDTQYFGPGTRLTVL.